This section outlines one TCR beta chain sequence together with its context. Its antigen is undetermined. Total RNA isolation used whole blood (no T cell sorting was performed). Both TCRalpha and TCRbeta cDNA were subjected to two nested PCRs lasting approximately 16 and 10 cycles. TCRdb re-called the 5' RACE reads; one entry per CDR3 protein, DNA not given. This repertoire includes a few hundred thousand distinct CDR3 sequences. The sample belongs to a study of monozygotic twins with inflammatory bowel disease. The CDR3 spans 16 residues. CDR1 DFQATT and CDR2 SNEGSKA come from the germline V gene (reference sequence). Findings of the study overall: A single strong clonotype or signal linked to IBD was not supported.

Sequenced input: blood. The rearrangement links TRBV20-1 to TRBJ2-7; TCRdb's assignment of TRBD2 cannot be checked, as there is no DNA. The TCR was taken from a human donor with ulcerative colitis or Crohn's disease, or a healthy co-twin of an affected twin (not recorded which). The CDR3: CSAQELAGGFSYEQYF.